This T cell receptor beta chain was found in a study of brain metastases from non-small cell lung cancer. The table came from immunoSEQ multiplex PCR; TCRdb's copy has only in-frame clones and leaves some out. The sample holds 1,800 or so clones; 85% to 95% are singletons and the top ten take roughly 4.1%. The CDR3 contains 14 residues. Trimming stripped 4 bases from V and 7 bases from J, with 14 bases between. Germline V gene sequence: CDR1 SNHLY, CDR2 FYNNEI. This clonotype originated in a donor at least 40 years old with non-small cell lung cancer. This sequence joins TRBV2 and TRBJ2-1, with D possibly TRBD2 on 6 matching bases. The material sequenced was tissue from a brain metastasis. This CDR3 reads CASSVRGAGNEQFF. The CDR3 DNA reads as TGTGCCAGCAGTGTACGGGGCGCGGGGAATGAGCAGTTCTTC.